Included here is one T cell receptor (beta chain) sequence, with context. Trimming removed 8 bases from V and 5 bases from J; junction bases left unmatched: 8. The germline V gene has CDR1 SEHNR and CDR2 FQNEAQ (reference sequence). The CDR3 is 14 residues long. This sample was taken from a study of blood T cell repertoires in COVID-19. Using immunoSEQ multiplex PCR, the repertoire was profiled, and TCRdb retains in-frame clones only, with some absent. The data contain under 250,000 clones, 82% of them singletons. Sequencing was performed on PBMCs or T cells enriched from blood (not recorded which). The chain uses TRBV7-9 and TRBJ2-3; 9 bases match TRBD2. This TCR was recovered from a woman aged 60-75 years who had recovered from COVID-19. The CDR3 here is CASRIAGARDTQYF. In DNA, the CDR3 is TGTGCCAGCCGAATAGCGGGGGCCCGAGATACGCAGTATTTT.